What follows are 15 T cell receptor beta chains derived from one specimen sequenced in a study of response to subunit inactivated influenza vaccine. TCRdb independently ran MiXCR on the RT-PCR reads; one entry per CDR3 protein. The table includes about half a million distinct CDR3 sequences, about 25% detected once. Specimen: CD4+ T cells sorted from PBMCs, collected more than 4 days after vaccination. The receptors were sampled from a man in his fifties or sixties who received an inactivated influenza vaccine.

This clonotype was observed a few times. The chain joins TRBV2 to TRBJ2-2; the D gene is possibly TRBD2 (5 bases). The CDR3 length is 16 residues. CDR1 is SNHLY, CDR2 FYNNEI, per germline. Deletions cut 5 bases from V and 7 bases from J, with 20 bases between. CDR3 coding DNA: TGTGCCAGCAGTCAGATCCCCTCGGGGTCCGGCGGGGAGCTGTTTTTT. It specifies CASSQIPSGSGGELFF.

This clonotype was counted between two and nine times. The rearrangement joins TRBV20-1 to TRBJ2-3; TRBD2 aligns across 10 bases. Germline V gives CDR1 DFQATT, CDR2 SNEGSKA (reference sequence). The junction had 4 bases not matched to a gene; V was cut back by 2 bases and J by 2 bases. The CDR3 consists of 15 residues. CDR3 nucleotide sequence: TGCAGTGCTAGACCAGCGGGGGGGGTCACAGATACGCAGTATTTT. Protein sequence: CSARPAGGVTDTQYF.

The gene calls are TRBV5-1 and TRBJ1-2, with D hard to call. The CDR3 consists of 16 residues. V gave up 4 bases and J gave up 2 bases, with 18 bases separating them. The germline V gene encodes CDR1 SGHRS and CDR2 YFSETQ. The CDR3 region is CASSPHDETGNYGYTF. Here the CDR3 DNA reads TGCGCCAGCAGCCCTCATGATGAGACGGGGAACTATGGCTACACCTTC.

The CDR3 DNA sequence: TGCAGCGGGGCCGGGGACGGTAACTATGGCTACACCTTC. Residues: CSGAGDGNYGYTF. The chain combines TRBV29-1 with TRBJ1-2; D perhaps matches TRBD1 (5 bases). CDR1 SQVTM and CDR2 ANQGSEA come from the germline V gene. Between the trimmed V and J ends, which lost 7 bases and 1 base, there was a span of 13 bases. The CDR3 runs 13 residues.

This clonotype appeared a few times. DNA for the CDR3: TGCGCCAGCAGCTCCGGGGCAGGGCCCTACAATGAGCAGTTCTTC. As protein: CASSSGAGPYNEQFF. The rearrangement uses TRBV4-3 and TRBJ2-1; D possibly matches TRBD1 or TRBD2 (5 bases each). With 5 bases removed from V and 2 bases from J, the gap between germline ends came to 13 bases. Germline CDR1 and CDR2: LGHNA and YSLEER. This CDR3 comprises 15 residues.

This clonotype was seen more than once but under ten times. The rearrangement links TRBV5-6 to TRBJ2-2, with 7 positions matching TRBD1. CDR1 SGHDT and CDR2 YYEEEE come from the germline V gene. V was clipped by 4 bases and J by 7 bases; unmatched bases: 10. The CDR3 contains 15 residues. The CDR3 is CASSPIRQGYGELFF. Written as DNA, the CDR3 is TGTGCCAGCAGCCCTATACGACAGGGCTACGGGGAGCTGTTTTTT.

This clonotype was recorded a few times. This chain links TRBV4-2 with TRBJ2-4, with a possible D match to TRBD2 (5 bases). There are 12 residues in the CDR3. Germline V gene sequence: CDR1 LGHNA, CDR2 YNFKEQ. Trimming shortened V by 4 bases and J by 9 bases, and 10 bases separated the two germline ends. For the CDR3, the DNA is TGTGCCAGCAGCCGGGGAGAGGGCATTCAGTACTTC. This gives the protein CASSRGEGIQYF.

This clonotype has more than one count but fewer than ten. The rearrangement links TRBV7-2 to TRBJ1-4; 7 bases match TRBD1. The V and J ends lost 1 base and 3 bases, in that order; junction bases with no gene match: 5. The germline CDR1 and CDR2 sequences are SGHTA and FQGNSA. This CDR3 is built from 16 residues. The CDR3 loop is CASSLGRGLANEKLFF. The CDR3 nucleotides are TGTGCCAGCAGCTTAGGAAGGGGGCTGGCTAATGAAAAACTGTTTTTT.

This clonotype was picked up a small number of times. This chain joins TRBV12-3 or TRBV12-4 and TRBJ2-2, with 11 bases aligning to TRBD1. The CDR3 loop spans 18 amino acids. Trimming removed 5 bases from V and 3 bases from J; junction bases left unmatched: 11. CDR3 DNA sequence: TGTGCCAGCAGTCAAAACCTCGGACAGGGGGCTGACACCGGGGAGCTGTTTTTT. Encoded protein: CASSQNLGQGADTGELFF.

This chain uses TRBV2 with TRBJ2-3; D might be TRBD2 (5 bases). The CDR3 spans 11 residues. Germline CDR1 is SNHLY and CDR2 is FYNNEI. V was trimmed by 8 bases and J by 10 bases, leaving 13 bases between them. This chain's CDR3 is CASLLAGAQYF. CDR3 nucleotides: TGTGCCAGCCTTCTAGCTGGGGCGCAGTATTTT.

This chain uses TRBV5-1 with TRBJ1-2; 7 nucleotides agree with TRBD1. Germline CDR1 and CDR2: SGHRS and YFSETQ. V was clipped by 4 bases and J by 6 bases; unmatched bases: 9. This CDR3 spans 14 amino acids. The CDR3 here is CASSRDLGGNGYTF. CDR3 nucleotides: TGCGCCAGCAGCCGGGACCTAGGGGGCAATGGCTACACCTTC.

The CDR3 region has the DNA TGCAGCGTTGGGACAGCCAGCTCCTACGAGCAGTACTTC. Residues: CSVGTASSYEQYF. The rearrangement uses TRBV29-1 and TRBJ2-7, with D tentatively TRBD1 (6 bases). Germline V gene sequence: CDR1 SQVTM, CDR2 ANQGSEA. V was trimmed by 4 bases and J by 0 bases, leaving 10 bases between them. The CDR3 loop spans 13 amino acids.

The chain has TRBV3-1 and TRBJ1-2, with a weak D call TRBD1 (5 bases). CDR3 length: 12 residues. V dropped 1 base and J dropped 5 bases, with 5 bases sitting between them. The germline V gene has CDR1 LGHDT and CDR2 YNNKEL (reference sequence). The CDR3 coding sequence is TGTGCCAGCAGCCAAGGACAGTATGGCTACACCTTC. This gives the protein CASSQGQYGYTF.

This clonotype was observed a handful of times. CDR3 in DNA: TGTGCCAGCAGCGCCTCGGGACAGTCAGGCGGGGAGCTGTTTTTT. Its translation: CASSASGQSGGELFF. The V call is TRBV9, the J call TRBJ2-2; 7 bases map to TRBD1. With 3 bases clipped from V and 7 bases from J, the junction kept 9 bases outside the gene matches. Per the germline V gene, CDR1 is SGDLS and CDR2 is YYNGEE. CDR3 length: 15 residues. Using reference TRBV9 and TRBJ2-2 for the parts outside the CDR3, the full variable domain is DSGVTQTPKHLITATGQRVTLRCSPRSGDLSVYWYQQSLDQGLQFLIQYYNGEERAKGNILERFSAQQFPDLHSELNLSSLELGDSALYFCASSASGQSGGELFFGEGSRLTVL.

This clonotype has more than one count but fewer than ten. V gene TRBV7-2 combines with J gene TRBJ2-1; possible D gene TRBD2, 6 bases. CDR1 is SGHTA and CDR2 is FQGNSA in the germline V gene. The V and J ends lost 5 bases and 7 bases respectively, with 18 bases between them. The CDR3 spans 15 residues. The CDR3 nucleotides are TGTGCCAGCAGCCCCCGACCGCGGGACCGTAATGAGCAGTTCTTC. This encodes CASSPRPRDRNEQFF.